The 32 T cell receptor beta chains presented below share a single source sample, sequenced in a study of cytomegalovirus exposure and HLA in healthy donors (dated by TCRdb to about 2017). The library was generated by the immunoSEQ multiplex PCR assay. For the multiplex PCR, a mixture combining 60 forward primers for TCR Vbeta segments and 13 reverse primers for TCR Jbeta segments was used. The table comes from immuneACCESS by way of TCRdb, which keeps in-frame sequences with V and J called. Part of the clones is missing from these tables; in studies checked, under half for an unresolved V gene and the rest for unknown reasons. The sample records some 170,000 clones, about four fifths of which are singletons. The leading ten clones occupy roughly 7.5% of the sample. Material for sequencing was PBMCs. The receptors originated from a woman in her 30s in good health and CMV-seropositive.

CDR3 in DNA: TGTGCCAGCAGCGACGCAGGGGGCTCCTACAATGAGCAGTTCTTC. Amino acids: CASSDAGGSYNEQFF. The gene calls are TRBV9 and TRBJ2-1, with TRBD1 matching 7 bases. Germline V gene data show CDR1 as SGDLS and CDR2 as YYNGEE. Trimming at V came to 3 bases and at J to 0 bases, leaving 3 bases not matched to a gene. The CDR3 consists of 15 residues.

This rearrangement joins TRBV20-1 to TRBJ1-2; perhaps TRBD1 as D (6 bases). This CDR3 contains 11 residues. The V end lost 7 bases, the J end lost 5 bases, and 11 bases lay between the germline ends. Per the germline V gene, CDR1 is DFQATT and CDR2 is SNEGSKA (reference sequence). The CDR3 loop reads CSVQGSYGYTF. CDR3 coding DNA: TGCAGTGTACAGGGATCATATGGCTACACCTTC.

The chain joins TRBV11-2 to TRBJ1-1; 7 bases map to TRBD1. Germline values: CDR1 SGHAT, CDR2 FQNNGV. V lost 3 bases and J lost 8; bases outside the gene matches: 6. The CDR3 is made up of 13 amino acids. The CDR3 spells CASSFVRGAEAFF. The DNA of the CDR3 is TGTGCCAGCAGCTTCGTCAGGGGGGCCGAAGCTTTCTTT.

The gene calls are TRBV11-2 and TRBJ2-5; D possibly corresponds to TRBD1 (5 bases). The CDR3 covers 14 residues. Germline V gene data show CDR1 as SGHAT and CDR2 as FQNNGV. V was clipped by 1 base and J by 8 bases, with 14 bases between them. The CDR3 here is CASSLVRARVTQYF. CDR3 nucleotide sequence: TGTGCCAGCAGCTTAGTTCGCGCCAGGGTAACCCAGTACTTC.

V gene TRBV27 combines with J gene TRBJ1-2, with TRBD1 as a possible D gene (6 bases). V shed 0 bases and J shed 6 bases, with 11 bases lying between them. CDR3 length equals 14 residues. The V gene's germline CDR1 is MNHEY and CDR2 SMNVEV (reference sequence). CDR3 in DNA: TGTGCCAGCAGTTTATCGGCAGGGGTTAATGGCTACACCTTC. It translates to CASSLSAGVNGYTF.

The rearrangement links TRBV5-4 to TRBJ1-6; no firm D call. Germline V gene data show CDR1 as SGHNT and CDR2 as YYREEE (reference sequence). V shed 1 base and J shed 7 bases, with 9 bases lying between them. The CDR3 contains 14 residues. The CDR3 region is CASSLPQFNSPLHF. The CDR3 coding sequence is TGTGCCAGCAGCTTGCCCCAGTTCAATTCACCCCTCCACTTT.

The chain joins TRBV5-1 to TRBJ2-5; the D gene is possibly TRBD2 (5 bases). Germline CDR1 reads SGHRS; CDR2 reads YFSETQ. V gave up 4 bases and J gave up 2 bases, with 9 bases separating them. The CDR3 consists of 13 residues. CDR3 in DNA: TGCGCCAGCAGCCGGACTTTACAAGAGACCCAGTACTTC. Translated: CASSRTLQETQYF.

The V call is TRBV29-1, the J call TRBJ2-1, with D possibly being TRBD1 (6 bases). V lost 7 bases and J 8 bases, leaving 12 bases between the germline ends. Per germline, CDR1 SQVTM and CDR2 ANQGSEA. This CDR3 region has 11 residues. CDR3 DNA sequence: TGCAGCGCACACAGGGATTATGAGCAGTTCTTC. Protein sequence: CSAHRDYEQFF.

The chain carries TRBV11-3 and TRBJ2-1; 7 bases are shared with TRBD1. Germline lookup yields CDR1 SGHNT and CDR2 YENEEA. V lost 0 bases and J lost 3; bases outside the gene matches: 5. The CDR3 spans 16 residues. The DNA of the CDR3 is TGTGCCAGCAGCTTAGAGGCCGGGACAGACTACAATGAGCAGTTCTTC. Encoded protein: CASSLEAGTDYNEQFF.

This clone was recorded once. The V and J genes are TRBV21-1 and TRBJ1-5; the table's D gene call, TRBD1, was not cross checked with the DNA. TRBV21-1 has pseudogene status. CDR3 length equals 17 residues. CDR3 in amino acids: CASSNPGQGIYNQPQHF. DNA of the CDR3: TGTGCCAGCAGCAACCCCGGACAGGGGATATACAATCAGCCCCAGCATTTT.

The DNA for the CDR3 is TGTGCCAGCAGCCTACGACAGGGCGATGGGGGCGAAAAACTGTTTTTT. The encoded protein is CASSLRQGDGGEKLFF. V and J are TRBV7-9 and TRBJ1-4, with 7 bases identical to TRBD1. Germline V CDR1 and CDR2: SEHNR, FQNEAQ (reference sequence). The V gene end was trimmed by 5 bases and the J gene end by 8 bases; junction bases not matched to a gene: 14. The CDR3 is made up of 16 amino acids.

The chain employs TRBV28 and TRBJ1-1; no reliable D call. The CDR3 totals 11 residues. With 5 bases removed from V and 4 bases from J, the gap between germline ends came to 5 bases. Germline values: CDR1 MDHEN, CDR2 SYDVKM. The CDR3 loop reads CASSQATEAFF. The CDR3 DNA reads TGTGCCAGCAGTCAGGCCACTGAAGCTTTCTTT.

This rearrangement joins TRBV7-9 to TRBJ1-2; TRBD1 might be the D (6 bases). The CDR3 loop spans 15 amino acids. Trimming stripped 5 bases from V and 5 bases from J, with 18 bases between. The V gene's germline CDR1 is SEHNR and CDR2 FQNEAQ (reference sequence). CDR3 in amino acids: CASSPASQGGYGYTF. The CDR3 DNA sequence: TGTGCCAGCAGCCCAGCCTCCCAAGGGGGTTATGGCTACACCTTC.

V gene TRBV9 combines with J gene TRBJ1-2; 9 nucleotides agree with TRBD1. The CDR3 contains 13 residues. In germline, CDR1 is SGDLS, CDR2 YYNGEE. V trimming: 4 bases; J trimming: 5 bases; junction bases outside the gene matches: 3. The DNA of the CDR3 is TGTGCCAGCAGCCCCGGGACAGGGTATGGCTACACCTTC. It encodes CASSPGTGYGYTF.

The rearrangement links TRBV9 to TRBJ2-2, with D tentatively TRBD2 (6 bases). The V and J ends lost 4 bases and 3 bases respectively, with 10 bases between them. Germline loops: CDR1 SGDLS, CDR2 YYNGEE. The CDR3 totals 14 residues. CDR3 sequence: CASSPTSYTGELFF. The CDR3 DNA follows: TGTGCCAGCAGCCCTACTAGCTACACCGGGGAGCTGTTTTTT.

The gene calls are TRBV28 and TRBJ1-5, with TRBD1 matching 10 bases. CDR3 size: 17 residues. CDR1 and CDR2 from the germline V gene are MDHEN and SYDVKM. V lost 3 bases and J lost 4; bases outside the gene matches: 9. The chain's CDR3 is CASSLRGTGVRNQPQHF. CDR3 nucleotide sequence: TGTGCCAGCAGTTTGAGGGGGACAGGGGTTAGGAATCAGCCCCAGCATTTT.

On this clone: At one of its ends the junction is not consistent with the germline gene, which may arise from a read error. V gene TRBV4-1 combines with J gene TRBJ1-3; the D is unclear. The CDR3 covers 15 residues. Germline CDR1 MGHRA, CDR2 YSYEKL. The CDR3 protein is CASSQGPLSGDTIYF. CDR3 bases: TGCGCCAGCAGCCAAGGGCCGCTCTCTGGAGACACCATATATTTT.

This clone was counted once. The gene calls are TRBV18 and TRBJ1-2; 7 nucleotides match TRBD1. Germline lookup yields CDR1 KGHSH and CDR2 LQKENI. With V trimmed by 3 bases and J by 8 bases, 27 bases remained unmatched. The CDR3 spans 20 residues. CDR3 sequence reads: CASSPAPKGGRGQSFYGYTF. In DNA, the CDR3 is TGTGCCAGCTCACCCGCCCCAAAGGGGGGAAGGGGACAGAGCTTCTACGGCTACACCTTC.

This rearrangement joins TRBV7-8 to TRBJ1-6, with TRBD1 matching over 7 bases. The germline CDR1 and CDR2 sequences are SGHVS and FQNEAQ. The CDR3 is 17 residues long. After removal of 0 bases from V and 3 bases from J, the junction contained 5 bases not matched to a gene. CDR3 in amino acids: CASSLAAGGIYNSPLHF. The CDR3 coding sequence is TGTGCCAGCAGCTTAGCGGCAGGGGGAATCTATAATTCACCCCTCCACTTT. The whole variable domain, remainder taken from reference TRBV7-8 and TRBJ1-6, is GAGVSQSPRYKVAKRGQDVALRCDPISGHVSLFWYQQALGQGPEFLTYFQNEAQLDKSGLPSDRFFAERPEGSVSTLKIQRTQQEDSAVYLCASSLAAGGIYNSPLHFGNGTRLTVT.

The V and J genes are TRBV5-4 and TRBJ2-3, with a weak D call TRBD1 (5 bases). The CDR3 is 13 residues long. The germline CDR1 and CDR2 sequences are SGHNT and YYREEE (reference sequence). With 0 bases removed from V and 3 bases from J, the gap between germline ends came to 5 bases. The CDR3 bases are TGTGCCAGCAGCTTGGACAGGACAGATACGCAGTATTTT. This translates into CASSLDRTDTQYF.

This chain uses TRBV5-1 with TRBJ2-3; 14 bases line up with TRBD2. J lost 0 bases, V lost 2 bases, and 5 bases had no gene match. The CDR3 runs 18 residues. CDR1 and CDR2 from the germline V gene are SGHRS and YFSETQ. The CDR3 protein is CASSFGTSGGASTDTQYF. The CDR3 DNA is TGCGCCAGCAGCTTCGGGACTAGCGGGGGTGCTAGCACAGATACGCAGTATTTT.

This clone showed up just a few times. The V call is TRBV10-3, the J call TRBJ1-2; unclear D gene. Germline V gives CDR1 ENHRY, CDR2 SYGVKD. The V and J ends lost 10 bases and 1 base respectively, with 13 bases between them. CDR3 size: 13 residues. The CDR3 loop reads CATTGDLNYGYTF. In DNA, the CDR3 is TGTGCCACAACCGGAGATCTTAACTATGGCTACACCTTC.

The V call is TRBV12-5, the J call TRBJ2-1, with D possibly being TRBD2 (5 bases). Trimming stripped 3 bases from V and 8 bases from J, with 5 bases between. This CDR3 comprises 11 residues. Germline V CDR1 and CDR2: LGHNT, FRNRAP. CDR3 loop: CASGFGDEQFF. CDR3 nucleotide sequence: TGTGCTAGTGGTTTCGGGGATGAGCAGTTCTTC.

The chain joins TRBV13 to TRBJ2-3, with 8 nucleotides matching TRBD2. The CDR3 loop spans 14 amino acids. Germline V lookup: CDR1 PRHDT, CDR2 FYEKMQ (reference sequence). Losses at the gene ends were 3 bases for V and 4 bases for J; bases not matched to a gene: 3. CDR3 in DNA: TGTGCCAGCAGCTTCGGGGGGGCGTCAGATACGCAGTATTTT. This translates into CASSFGGASDTQYF. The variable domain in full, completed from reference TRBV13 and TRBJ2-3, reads AAGVIQSPRHLIKEKRETATLKCYPIPRHDTVYWYQQGPGQDPQFLISFYEKMQSDKGSIPDRFSAQQFSDYHSELNMSSLELGDSALYFCASSFGGASDTQYFGPGTRLTVL.

The CDR3 bases are TGTGCCAGCAGCCCCGGGACAGCGAACACTGAAGCTTTCTTT. Translated, it gives CASSPGTANTEAFF. The chain is built from TRBV7-7 and TRBJ1-1, with 7 bases matching TRBD1. Germline-derived CDR1 and CDR2 are SSHAT and FNYEAQ (reference sequence). V shed 5 bases, J shed 1 base, and the junction held 4 bases outside the gene matches. The CDR3 spans 14 residues. Drawing the rest from reference TRBV7-7 and TRBJ1-1, the complete variable domain is GAGVSQSPRYKVTKRGQDVTLRCDPISSHATLYWYQQALGQGPEFLTYFNYEAQPDKSGLPSDRFSAERPEGSISTLTIQRTEQRDSAMYRCASSPGTANTEAFFGQGTRLTVV.

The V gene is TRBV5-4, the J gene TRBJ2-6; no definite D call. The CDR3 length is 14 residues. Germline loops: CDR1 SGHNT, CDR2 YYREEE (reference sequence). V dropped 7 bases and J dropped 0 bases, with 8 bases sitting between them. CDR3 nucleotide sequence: TGTGCCAGCTTTTCGCGCTCTGGGGCCAACGTCCTGACTTTC. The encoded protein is CASFSRSGANVLTF.

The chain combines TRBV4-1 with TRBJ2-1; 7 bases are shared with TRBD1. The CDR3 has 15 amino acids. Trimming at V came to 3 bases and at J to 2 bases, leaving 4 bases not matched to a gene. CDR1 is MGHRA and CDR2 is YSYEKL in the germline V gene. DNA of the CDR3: TGCGCCAGCAGCCATAAAACAGGGGCCTACAATGAGCAGTTCTTC. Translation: CASSHKTGAYNEQFF.

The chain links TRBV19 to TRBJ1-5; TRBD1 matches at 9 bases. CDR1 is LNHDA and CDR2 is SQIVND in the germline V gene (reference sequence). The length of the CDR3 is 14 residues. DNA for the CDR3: TGTGGGACAGGGGATGGATATAGCAATCAGCCCCAGCATTTT. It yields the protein CGTGDGYSNQPQHF.

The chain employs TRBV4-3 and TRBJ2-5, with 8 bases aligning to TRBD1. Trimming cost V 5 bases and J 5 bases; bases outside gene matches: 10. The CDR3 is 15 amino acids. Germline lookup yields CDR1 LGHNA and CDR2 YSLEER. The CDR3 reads CASSKQTGEMETQYF. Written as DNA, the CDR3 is TGCGCCAGCAGCAAACAGACAGGGGAGATGGAGACCCAGTACTTC.

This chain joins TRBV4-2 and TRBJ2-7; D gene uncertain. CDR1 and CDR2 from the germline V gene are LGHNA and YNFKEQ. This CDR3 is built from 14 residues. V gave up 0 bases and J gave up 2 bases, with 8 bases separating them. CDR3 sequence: CASSQEPSAYEQYF. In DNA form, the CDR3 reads TGTGCCAGCAGCCAAGAACCTTCAGCCTACGAGCAGTACTTC.

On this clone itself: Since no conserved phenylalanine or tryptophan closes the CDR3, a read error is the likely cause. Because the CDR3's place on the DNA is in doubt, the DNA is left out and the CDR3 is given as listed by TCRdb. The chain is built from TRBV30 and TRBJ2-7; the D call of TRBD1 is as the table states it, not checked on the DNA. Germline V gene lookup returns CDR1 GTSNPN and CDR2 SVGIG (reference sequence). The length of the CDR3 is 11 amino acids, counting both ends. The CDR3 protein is CAWSVGDRGNL.

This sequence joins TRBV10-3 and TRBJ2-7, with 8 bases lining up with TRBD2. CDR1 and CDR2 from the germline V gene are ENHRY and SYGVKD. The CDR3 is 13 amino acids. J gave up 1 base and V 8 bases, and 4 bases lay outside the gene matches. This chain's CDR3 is CAIAAGGSYEQYF. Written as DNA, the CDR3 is TGTGCCATCGCGGCGGGGGGATCCTACGAGCAGTACTTC.